The clone carrying this TCR beta chain was picked up one time. Its antigen is currently unknown. The protocol was immunoSEQ multiplex PCR, while the TCRdb copy is restricted to in-frame clones and leaves out a portion. The table includes approximately 350,000 clones, 83% detected once. The sample is drawn from a study of Ad26.COV2.S vaccination and SARS-CoV-2 variants. Study-level information: Dosing was one shot or two shots 56 days apart.

Treatment described: 15 to 20 received Ad26.COV2.S at low or high dose, single or two shots; 5 received placebo; per-sample allocation not given. Day 63 after the first injection of vaccine or placebo was the sampling time. Per germline, CDR1 LNHDA and CDR2 SQIVND (reference sequence). The V end lost 6 bases, the J end lost 3 bases, and 21 bases lay between the germline ends. The length of the CDR3 is 17 residues. Study results and caveats: The TCR breadth and depth analyses may have understated or missed part of the total T cell responses.

This TCR was sampled from a person aged 18 to 59 who received the Ad26.COV2.S COVID-19 vaccine or a placebo. This chain connects TRBV19 to TRBJ2-1; no clear D gene. This specimen consisted of peripheral blood, obtained in a trial of Ad26.COV2.S vaccine versus placebo. The CDR3 DNA reads TGTGCCAGTAGCCCCCCGTCTATCACAGCCTACTACAATGAGCAGTTCTTC. Amino acids: CASSPPSITAYYNEQFF.